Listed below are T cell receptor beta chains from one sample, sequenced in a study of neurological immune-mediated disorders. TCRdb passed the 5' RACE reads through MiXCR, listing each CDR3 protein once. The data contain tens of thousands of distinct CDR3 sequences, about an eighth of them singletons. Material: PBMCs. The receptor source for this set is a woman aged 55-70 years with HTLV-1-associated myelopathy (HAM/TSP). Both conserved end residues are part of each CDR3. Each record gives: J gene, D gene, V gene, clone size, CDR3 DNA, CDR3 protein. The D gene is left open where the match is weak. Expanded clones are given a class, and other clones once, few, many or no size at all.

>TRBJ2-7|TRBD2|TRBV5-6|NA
TGTGCCAGCAGCTCCCCTTTTCCGGGACTAGCGTCTTACGAGCAGTACTTC
CASSSPFPGLASYEQYF
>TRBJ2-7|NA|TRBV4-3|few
TGCGCCAGCAGCCAAGAGCGGGCGGACGAGCAGTACTTC
CASSQERADEQYF
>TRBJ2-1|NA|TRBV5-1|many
TGCGCCAGCAGCTTAACTCCCTACAATGAGCAGTTCTTC
CASSLTPYNEQFF
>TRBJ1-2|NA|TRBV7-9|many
TGTGCCAGCAGCTTAGCACAGGACTTATTCTATGGCTACACCTTC
CASSLAQDLFYGYTF
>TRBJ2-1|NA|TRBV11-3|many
TGTGCCAGCAGCGCCCAGGGTTACAATGAGCAGTTCTTC
CASSAQGYNEQFF
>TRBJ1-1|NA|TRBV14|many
TGTGCCAGCAGCCATCCTTTACAGGGCGACACTGAAGCTTTCTTT
CASSHPLQGDTEAFF
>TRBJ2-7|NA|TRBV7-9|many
TGTGCCAGCAGCCAGGACAACTACTACGAGCAGTACTTC
CASSQDNYYEQYF
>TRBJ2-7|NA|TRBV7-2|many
TGTGCCAGCAGCCCCCAATATGGGTCCGGGGGCGAGCAGTACTTC
CASSPQYGSGGEQYF
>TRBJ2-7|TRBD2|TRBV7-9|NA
TGTGCCAGCAGCTTATGGGGCGGGGGGATATCCTACGAGCAGTACTTC
CASSLWGGGISYEQYF
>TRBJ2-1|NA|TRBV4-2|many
TGTGCCAGCAGCCAAGATCTCTTCAACAATGAGCAGTTCTTC
CASSQDLFNNEQFF
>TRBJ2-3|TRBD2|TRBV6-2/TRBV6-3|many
TGTGCCAGCAGTCCGGGACTAGCGGGGGGGCCTGGGCCCATACCCACAGATACGCAGTATTTT
CASSPGLAGGPGPIPTDTQYF
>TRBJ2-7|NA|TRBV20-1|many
TGCAGTGCCTACGACAGGCACGAGCAGTACTTC
CSAYDRHEQYF
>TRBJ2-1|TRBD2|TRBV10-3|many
TGTGCCATCAGTGATGGAACTGGGGCTAGCGGGAGGAAGAGCTCCTACAATGAGCAGTTCTTC
CAISDGTGASGRKSSYNEQFF
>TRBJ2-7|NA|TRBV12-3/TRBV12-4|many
TGTGCCAGCAGTCACCGAAGCGAGCAGTACTTC
CASSHRSEQYF
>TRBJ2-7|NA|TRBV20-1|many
TGCAGTGCTAGAGGGGCCTACGAGCAGTACTTC
CSARGAYEQYF
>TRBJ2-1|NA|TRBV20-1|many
TGCAGTGCTTTACAGGGCCCCAGCTCCTACAATGAGCAGTTCTTC
CSALQGPSSYNEQFF
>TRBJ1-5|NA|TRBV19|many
TGTGCCAGTAGTATAGTACGGGGAAGCAATCAGCCCCAGCATTTT
CASSIVRGSNQPQHF
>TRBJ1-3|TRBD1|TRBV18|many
TGTGCCAGCTCACCTACGAGACAGGGGGCTTCTGGAAACACCATATATTTT
CASSPTRQGASGNTIYF
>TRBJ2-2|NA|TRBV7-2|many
TGTGTCAGCAGCGTCTACAGGGTTGGCGGGGAGCTGTTTTTT
CVSSVYRVGGELFF
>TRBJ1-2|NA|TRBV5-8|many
TGTGCCAGCAGCTTGGTAAACTATGGCTACACCTTC
CASSLVNYGYTF
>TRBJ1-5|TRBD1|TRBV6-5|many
TGTGCCAGCAGTTTGGACAGGAATGGCAATCAGCCCCAGCATTTT
CASSLDRNGNQPQHF
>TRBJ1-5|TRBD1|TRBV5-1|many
TGCGCCAGCAGCTTCCCGGACAGGGTAGCCCCAAATCAGCCCCAGCATTTT
CASSFPDRVAPNQPQHF
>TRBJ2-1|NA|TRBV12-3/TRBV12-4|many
TGTGCCAGCAGAGGACTAAGGGGGAATGAGCAGTTCTTC
CASRGLRGNEQFF
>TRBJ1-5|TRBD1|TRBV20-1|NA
TGCAGTGCCACCCGGACAGGGCCGAGCAATCAGCCCCAGCATTTT
CSATRTGPSNQPQHF
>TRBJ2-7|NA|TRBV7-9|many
TGTGCCAGCAGCCCCTCCCCGAGCGGCGAGCAGTACTTC
CASSPSPSGEQYF
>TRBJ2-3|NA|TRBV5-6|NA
NA
CASSFYICSAREGLTDTQYF
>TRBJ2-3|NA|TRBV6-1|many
TGTGCCAGCAGTGAAGCAGGCCAGCTCACAGATACGCAGTATTTT
CASSEAGQLTDTQYF
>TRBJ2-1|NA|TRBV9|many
TGTGCCAGCAGCGCCAACTTGAACAATGAGCAGTTCTTC
CASSANLNNEQFF
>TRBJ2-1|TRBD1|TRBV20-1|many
TGCAGTGCTAGTTCCGGGACAGGCGACATCTACATCTACAATGAGCAGTTCTTC
CSASSGTGDIYIYNEQFF
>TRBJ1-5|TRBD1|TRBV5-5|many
TGTGCCAGCAGGATTGGGACAGCTAGCAATCAGCCCCAGCATTTT
CASRIGTASNQPQHF
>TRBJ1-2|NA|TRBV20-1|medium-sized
TGCAGTGCTAGAGGACAGAACTATGGCTACACCTTC
CSARGQNYGYTF
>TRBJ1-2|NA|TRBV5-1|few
TGCGCCAGCAGTCTCTCGGGGCATGGCTACACCTTC
CASSLSGHGYTF
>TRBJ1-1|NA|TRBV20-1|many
TGCAGTGCTAGAGATCCTGCCGGGGGGGTAGCTTTCTTT
CSARDPAGGVAFF
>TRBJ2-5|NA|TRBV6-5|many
TGTGCCAGCAGGAAGGGCGTCGGAATTGGGGAGACCCAGTACTTC
CASRKGVGIGETQYF
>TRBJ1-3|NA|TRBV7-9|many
TGTGCCAGCAGCCAGGGACACGCCGGCTCTGGAAACACCATATATTTT
CASSQGHAGSGNTIYF
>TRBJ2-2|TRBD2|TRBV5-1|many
TGCGCCAGCAGCTTGGATCTAGCGGGCACCGGGGAGCTGTTTTTT
CASSLDLAGTGELFF
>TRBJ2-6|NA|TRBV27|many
TGTGCCAGCAGTTATCGGACGGGCTCTGGGGCCAACGTCCTGACTTTC
CASSYRTGSGANVLTF